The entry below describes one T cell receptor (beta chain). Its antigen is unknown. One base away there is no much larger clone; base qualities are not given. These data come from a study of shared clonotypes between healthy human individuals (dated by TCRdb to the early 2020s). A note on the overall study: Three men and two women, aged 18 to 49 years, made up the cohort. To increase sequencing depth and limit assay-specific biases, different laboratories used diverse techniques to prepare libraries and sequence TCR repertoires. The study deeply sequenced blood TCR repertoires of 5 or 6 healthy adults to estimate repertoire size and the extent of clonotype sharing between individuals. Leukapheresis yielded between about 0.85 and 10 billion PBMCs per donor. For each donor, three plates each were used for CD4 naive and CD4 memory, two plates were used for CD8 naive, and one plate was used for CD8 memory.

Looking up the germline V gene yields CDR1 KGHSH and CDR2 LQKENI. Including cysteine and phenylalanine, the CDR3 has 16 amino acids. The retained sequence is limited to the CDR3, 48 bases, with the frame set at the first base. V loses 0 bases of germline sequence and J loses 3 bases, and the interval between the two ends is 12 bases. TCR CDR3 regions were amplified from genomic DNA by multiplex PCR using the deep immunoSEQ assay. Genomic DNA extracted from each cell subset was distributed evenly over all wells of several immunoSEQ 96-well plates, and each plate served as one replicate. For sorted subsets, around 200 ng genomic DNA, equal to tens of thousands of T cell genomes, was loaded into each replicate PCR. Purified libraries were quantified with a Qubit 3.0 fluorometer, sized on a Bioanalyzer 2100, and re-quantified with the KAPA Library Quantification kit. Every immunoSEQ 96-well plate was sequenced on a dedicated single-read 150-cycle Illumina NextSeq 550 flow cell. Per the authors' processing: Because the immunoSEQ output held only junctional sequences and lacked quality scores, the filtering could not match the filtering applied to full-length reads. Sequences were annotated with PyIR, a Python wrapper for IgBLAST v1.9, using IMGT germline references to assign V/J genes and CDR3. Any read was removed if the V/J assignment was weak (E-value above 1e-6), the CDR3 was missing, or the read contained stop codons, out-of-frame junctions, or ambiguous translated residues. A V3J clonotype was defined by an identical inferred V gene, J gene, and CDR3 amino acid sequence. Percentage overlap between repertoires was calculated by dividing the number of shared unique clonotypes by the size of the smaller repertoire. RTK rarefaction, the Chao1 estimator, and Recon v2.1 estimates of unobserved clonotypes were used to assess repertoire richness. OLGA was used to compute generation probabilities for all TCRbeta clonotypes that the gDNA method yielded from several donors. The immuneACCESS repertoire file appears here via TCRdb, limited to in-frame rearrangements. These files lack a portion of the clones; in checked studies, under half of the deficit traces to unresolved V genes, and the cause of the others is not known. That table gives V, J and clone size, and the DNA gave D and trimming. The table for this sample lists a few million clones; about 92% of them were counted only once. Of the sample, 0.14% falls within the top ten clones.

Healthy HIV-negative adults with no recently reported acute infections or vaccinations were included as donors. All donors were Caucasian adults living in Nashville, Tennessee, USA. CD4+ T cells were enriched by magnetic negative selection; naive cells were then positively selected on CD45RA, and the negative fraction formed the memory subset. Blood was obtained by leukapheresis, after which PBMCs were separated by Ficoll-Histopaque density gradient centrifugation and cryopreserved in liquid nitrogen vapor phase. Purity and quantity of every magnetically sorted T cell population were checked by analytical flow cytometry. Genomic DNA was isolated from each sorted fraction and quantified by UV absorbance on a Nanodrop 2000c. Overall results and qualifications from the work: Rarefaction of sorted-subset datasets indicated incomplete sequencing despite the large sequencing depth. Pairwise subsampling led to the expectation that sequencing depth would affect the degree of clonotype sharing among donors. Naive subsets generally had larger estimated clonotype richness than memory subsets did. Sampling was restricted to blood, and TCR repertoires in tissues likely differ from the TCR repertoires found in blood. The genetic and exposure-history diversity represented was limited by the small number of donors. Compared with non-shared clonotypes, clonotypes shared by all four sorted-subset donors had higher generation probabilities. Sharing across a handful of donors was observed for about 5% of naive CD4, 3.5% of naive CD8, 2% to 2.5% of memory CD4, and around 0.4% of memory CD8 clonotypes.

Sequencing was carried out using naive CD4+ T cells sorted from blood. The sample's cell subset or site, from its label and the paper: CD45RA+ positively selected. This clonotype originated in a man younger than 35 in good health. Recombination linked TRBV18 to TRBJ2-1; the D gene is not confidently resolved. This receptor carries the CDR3 CASSPPAADFYNEQFF. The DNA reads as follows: TGTGCCAGCTCACCACCGGCGGCGGATTTCTACAATGAGCAGTTCTTC.